The TCR beta chain under discussion was sequenced for a study of a mutant IDH1 vaccine in newly diagnosed glioma. For this clone: Antigen specificity is unknown.

Clones were sequenced by immunoSEQ multiplex PCR, and TCRdb holds only the in-frame ones, with some missing. The repertoire holds 25,000 to 35,000 clones, with about 80% as singletons. Time point denoted: week 47, end of study. Vaccination used 300 ug of mutant IDH1 20-mer peptide per dose, with topical imiquimod. The source was PBMCs, collected from a glioma patient whose treatment included an IDH1 peptide vaccine. This sequence originates from a man aged 25 to 40 with glioma.

The CDR3 DNA follows: TGTGCCAGCAGTGTTTCTACGTGGGACAGTGAAGCTTTCTTT. Translating it yields CASSVSTWDSEAFF. The chain is built from TRBV6-1 and TRBJ1-1; 7 bases match TRBD1. CDR1 is MNHNS, CDR2 SASEGT, per germline. The junction had 9 bases not matched to a gene; V was cut back by 4 bases and J by 7 bases. CDR3 length: 14 amino acids.